This T cell receptor (beta chain) is drawn from a study of blood T cell repertoires in COVID-19. Study information: Samples came from the United States, Italy and Spain, spanning acute and convalescent COVID-19. T cells, B-cell-depleted T cells, or PBMCs supplied cDNA or gDNA.

Germline assignment: CDR1 SQVTM and CDR2 ANQGSEA. The V end was cut by 6 bases, the J end by 0 bases, with 6 bases between. This CDR3 region has 11 residues. Source study methods: Scientists estimated how many nucleated cells there were by amplifying reference gene primers. The method was immunoSEQ multiplex PCR; TCRdb's version includes in-frame clones alone and lacks a portion of them. The D gene and trimming were derived from the DNA, and the V and J assignments and clone size from that table. The table has more than 200,000 clones, over 80% seen once. The material sequenced was peripheral blood. The chain combines TRBV29-1 with TRBJ2-7, with no clear D. This TCR came from a man in his forties or fifties with acute or convalescent COVID-19. The CDR3 region has the DNA TGCAGCGTAGCGTACTCCTACGAGCAGTACTTC. Translation gives CSVAYSYEQYF.